The present T cell receptor (beta chain) was sequenced within a study of radiotherapy plus CTLA-4 blockade in lung cancer. The table came from immunoSEQ multiplex PCR; TCRdb's copy has only in-frame clones and leaves some out. The data hold roughly 97,000 clones, with 60% to 75% observed a single time. Whole-study findings and limits: Early blood T cell clone changes and increased post-radiation serum interferon-beta were reportedly the strongest response predictors. Expansion of tumor-derived TCR clones was observed in blood after radiotherapy plus ipilimumab.

In the case of this clone: Antigen specificity is unknown.

The CDR3 covers 14 residues. V lost 4 bases and J lost 6, with 14 bases in between. The germline V gene has CDR1 SGHDT and CDR2 YYEEEE. The V call is TRBV5-6, the J call TRBJ1-5; D perhaps matches TRBD1 (6 bases). This sequence was found in a human donor with non-small cell lung cancer who had a partial response to radiotherapy plus ipilimumab. Some clones in this sample may be carry-over from other donors' samples. The sequencing here drew on peripheral blood, taken from a patient treated with radiotherapy plus ipilimumab. CDR3 sequence (DNA): TGTGCCAGCAGCCGCCAGGGGAACGGTCAGCCCCAGCATTTT. Encoded protein: CASSRQGNGQPQHF. Drawing the rest from reference TRBV5-6 and TRBJ1-5, the complete variable domain is DAGVTQSPTHLIKTRGQQVTLRCSPKSGHDTVSWYQQALGQGPQFIFQYYEEEERQRGNFPDRFSGHQFPNYSSELNVNALLLGDSALYLCASSRQGNGQPQHFGDGTRLSIL.